This T cell receptor beta chain was sequenced during a study of control samples from healthy donors and cancer patients. The protocol was immunoSEQ multiplex PCR, while the TCRdb copy is restricted to in-frame clones and leaves out a portion. This table has approximately 150,000 clones, just over 95% appearing once. The CDR3 is made up of 17 amino acids. The V gene end was trimmed by 8 bases and the J gene end by 3 bases; junction bases not matched to a gene: 14. Germline CDR1 reads LNHDA; CDR2 reads SQIVND (reference sequence). The chain combines TRBV19 with TRBJ1-5, with 9 bases fitting TRBD1. The specimen was blood. The sequence came from a woman in her thirties in good health. The CDR3 spells CASSPGTGITNNQPQHF. CDR3 nucleotide sequence: TGTGCCAGTTCTCCGGGGACAGGGATTACGAACAATCAGCCCCAGCATTTT. The full variable domain, in which reference TRBV19 and TRBJ1-5 provide the parts outside the CDR3, is DGGITQSPKYLFRKEGQNVTLSCEQNLNHDAMYWYRQDPGQGLRLIYYSQIVNDFQKGDIAEGYSVSREKKESFPLTVTSAQKNPTAFYLCASSPGTGITNNQPQHFGDGTRLSIL.